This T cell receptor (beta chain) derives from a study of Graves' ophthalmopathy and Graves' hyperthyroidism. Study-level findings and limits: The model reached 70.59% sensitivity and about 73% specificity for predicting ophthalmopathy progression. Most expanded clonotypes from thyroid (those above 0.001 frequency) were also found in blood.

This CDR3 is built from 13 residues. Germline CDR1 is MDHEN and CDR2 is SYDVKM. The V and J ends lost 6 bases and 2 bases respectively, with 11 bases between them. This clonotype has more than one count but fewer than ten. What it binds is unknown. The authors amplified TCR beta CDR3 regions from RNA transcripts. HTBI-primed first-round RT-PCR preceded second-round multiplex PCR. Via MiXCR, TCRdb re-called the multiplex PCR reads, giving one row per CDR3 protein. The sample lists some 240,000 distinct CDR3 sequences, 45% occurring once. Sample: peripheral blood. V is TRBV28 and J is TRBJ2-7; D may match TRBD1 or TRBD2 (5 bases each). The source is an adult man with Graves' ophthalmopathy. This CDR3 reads CASRMGPTYEQYF. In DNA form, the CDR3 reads TGTGCCAGCAGAATGGGACCGACCTACGAGCAGTACTTC.